This note documents a single TCR beta chain sequence. The specificity of this receptor is unknown. No base quality information exists; no much larger clone differs at one position. A second Seattle source provided samples from volunteer blood donors who had recovered from COVID-19. The collaborating institutions used their own protocols to collect whole blood in K2EDTA tubes. For TCRbeta analysis, collaborators shipped samples in one of three forms: frozen whole blood, isolated PBMCs, or DNA extracted from either of those sample types. This specimen belongs to a study of blood T cell repertoires in COVID-19 (TCRdb year 2020). General notes on the study: Samples covering the acute and convalescent phases of COVID-19 were provided by collaborators in the United States, Italy and Spain. The repertoires were released in a freely available public database meant as a resource for research on the immune response to SARS-CoV-2. Where available, HLA class I and class II types were obtained from metadata supplied by the sample provider rather than from assay-based typing. The samples were drawn from two sources: the first 160 participants of the ongoing ImmuneRACE study, and approximately 1,300 subjects contributed by 6 global collaborators. The prospective study material was composed of cDNA or gDNA derived from T cells, B-cell-depleted T cells, or PBMCs. Sample metadata almost always included a de-identified subject ID, COVID-19 status, age in years and sex. The dataset comprised deeply sampled blood TCRbeta repertoires from subjects exposed to, actively infected with, or recovered from COVID-19. What the authors observed across the whole study: The quantity of clinical and demographic metadata differed by source and by participant and was supplied without curation.

The germline V gene provides CDR1 LGHNA and CDR2 YNFKEQ. The germline ends are 7 bases apart after V is trimmed by 0 bases and J by 2 bases. CDR3 length: 14 amino acids, cysteine to phenylalanine. Only the CDR3 portion is preserved as DNA: 42 bases, with reading frame beginning at the first base. TCRbeta CDR3 regions were amplified from genomic DNA using the immunoSEQ Assay, a bias-controlled multiplex PCR. For the original study's pipeline: The number of nucleated cells in each sample was estimated by amplification of reference gene primers within the assay. Sequence reads were collapsed and filtered to measure the absolute abundance of every unique TCRbeta CDR3 rearrangement. Productive Simpson clonality was computed per sample as the square root of Simpson's diversity index over productive rearrangements. Entries here come from immuneACCESS through TCRdb and include only in-frame sequences with V and J called. Some clones fail to appear in such tables; in the studies checked, an unresolved V gene covers under half of the shortfall, and the cause of the remainder is unknown. D and trimming were read from the DNA, whereas the V and J calls and clone size are those reported in that table. Recorded for this sample are 300,000 to 400,000 clones; more than 75% of them occurred a single time. The ten largest clones take up approximately 8.1% of the sample.

The sample consisted of peripheral blood. This TCR derives from a woman between 50 and 59 years old who had recovered from COVID-19. The chain was built from TRBV4-2 and TRBJ1-2, and perhaps TRBD1 as D gene, on 5 matching bases. The CDR3 region: CASSQEDSNYGYTF. In nucleotide form, the sequence is TGTGCCAGCAGCCAAGAAGACAGCAACTATGGCTACACCTTC.